The clone carrying this TCR beta chain was counted only a few times. Gene names and germline refer to mouse. Read data end 4 residues before the CDR3 end; the end is taken from the germline J gene. Following extraction, RNA underwent reverse transcription to cDNA, which served as the sequencing template. Profiling relied on immunoSEQ multiplex PCR, and the TCRdb table lists in-frame clones only, not all of them. This sample has roughly 120,000 clones and no singletons, with around 19% in the ten largest. Germline CDR1 is NSHNY and CDR2 is SYGAGN. The CDR3 runs 14 residues. The junction had 4 bases not matched to a gene; V was cut back by 3 bases and J by 3 bases. The entry originates in a study of CD8+ T cells in alopecia areata.

The genes are TRBV13-1 and TRBJ2-5; 7 nucleotides match TRBD2. The sample comprised lesional skin. The receptor comes from a C3H/HeJ mouse with alopecia areata. This mouse strain has H2-k as its MHC haplotype. This CDR3 reads CASSVWGLQDTQYF. The part of the CDR3 DNA that was read is TGTGCCAGCAGTGTCTGGGGGTTACAAGAC.